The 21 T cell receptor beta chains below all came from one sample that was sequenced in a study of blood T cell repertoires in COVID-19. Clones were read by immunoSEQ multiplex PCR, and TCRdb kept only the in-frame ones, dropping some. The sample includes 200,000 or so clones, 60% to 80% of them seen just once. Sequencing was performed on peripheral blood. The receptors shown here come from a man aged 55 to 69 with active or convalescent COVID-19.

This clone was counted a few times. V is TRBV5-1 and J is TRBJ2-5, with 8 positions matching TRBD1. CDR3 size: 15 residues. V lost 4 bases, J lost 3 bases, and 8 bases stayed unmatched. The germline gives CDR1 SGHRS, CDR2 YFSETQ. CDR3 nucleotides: TGCGCCAGCAGCGGAACCGGACAGGGAAAAGAGACCCAGTACTTC. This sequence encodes CASSGTGQGKETQYF.

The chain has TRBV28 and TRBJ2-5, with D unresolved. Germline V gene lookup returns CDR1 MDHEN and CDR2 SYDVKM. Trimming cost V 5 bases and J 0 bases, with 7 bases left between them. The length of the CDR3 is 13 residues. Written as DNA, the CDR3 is TGTGCCAGCAGTCTCGACAACCAAGAGACCCAGTACTTC. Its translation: CASSLDNQETQYF.

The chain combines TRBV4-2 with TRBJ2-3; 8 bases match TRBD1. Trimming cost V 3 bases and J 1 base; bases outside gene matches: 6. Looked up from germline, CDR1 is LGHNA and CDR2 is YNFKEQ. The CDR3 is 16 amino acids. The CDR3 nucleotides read TGTGCCAGCAGCCAGAAGGACAGGGTGGGCACAGATACGCAGTATTTT. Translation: CASSQKDRVGTDTQYF.

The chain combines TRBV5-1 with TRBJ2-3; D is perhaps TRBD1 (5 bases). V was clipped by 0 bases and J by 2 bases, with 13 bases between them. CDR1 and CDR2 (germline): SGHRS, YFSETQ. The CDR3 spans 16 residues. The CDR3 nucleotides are TGCGCCAGCAGCTTGGGGGCAGGGATTCTCACAGATACGCAGTATTTT. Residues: CASSLGAGILTDTQYF.

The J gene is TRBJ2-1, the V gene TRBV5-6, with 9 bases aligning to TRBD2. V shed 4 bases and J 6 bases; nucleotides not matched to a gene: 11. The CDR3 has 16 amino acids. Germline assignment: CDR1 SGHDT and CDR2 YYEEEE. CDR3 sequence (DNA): TGTGCCAGCAGCAAACCGCCGGGACTAGCTTCCAATGAGCAGTTCTTC. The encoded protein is CASSKPPGLASNEQFF.

DNA for the CDR3: TGTGCCAGCAGCGTAGGTCGTTCAGGGGGCAGTGAAGAGCAGTACTTC. Encoded protein: CASSVGRSGGSEEQYF. This rearrangement joins TRBV9 to TRBJ2-7; 8 positions match TRBD1. The length of the CDR3 is 16 residues. Looked up from germline, CDR1 is SGDLS and CDR2 is YYNGEE. Losses at the gene ends were 0 bases for V and 7 bases for J; bases not matched to a gene: 12.

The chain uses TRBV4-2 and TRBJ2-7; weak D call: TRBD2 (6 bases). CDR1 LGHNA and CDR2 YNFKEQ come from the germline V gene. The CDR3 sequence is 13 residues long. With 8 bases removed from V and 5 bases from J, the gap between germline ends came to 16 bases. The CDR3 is CASGVRGLHEQYF. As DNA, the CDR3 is TGTGCCAGCGGGGTGAGGGGACTCCACGAGCAGTACTTC.

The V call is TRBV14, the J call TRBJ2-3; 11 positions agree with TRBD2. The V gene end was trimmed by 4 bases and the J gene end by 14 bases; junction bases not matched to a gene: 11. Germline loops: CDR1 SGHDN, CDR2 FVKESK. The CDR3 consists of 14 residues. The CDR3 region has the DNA TGTGCCAGCAGCCCCCAAAGGACTAGCGGGCGGGTGTATTTT. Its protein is CASSPQRTSGRVYF.

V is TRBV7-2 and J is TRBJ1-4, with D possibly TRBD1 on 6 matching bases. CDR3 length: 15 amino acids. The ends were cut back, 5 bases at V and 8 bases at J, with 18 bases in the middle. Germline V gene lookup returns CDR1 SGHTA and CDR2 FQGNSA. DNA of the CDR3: TGTGCCAGCAGCCCACAGGGTACCAAGGGCGAAAAACTGTTTTTT. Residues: CASSPQGTKGEKLFF.

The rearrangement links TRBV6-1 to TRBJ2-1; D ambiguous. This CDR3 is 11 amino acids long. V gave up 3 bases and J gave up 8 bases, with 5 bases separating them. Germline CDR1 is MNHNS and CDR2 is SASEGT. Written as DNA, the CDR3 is TGTGCCAGCAGTGAGAGGTATGAGCAGTTCTTC. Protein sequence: CASSERYEQFF.

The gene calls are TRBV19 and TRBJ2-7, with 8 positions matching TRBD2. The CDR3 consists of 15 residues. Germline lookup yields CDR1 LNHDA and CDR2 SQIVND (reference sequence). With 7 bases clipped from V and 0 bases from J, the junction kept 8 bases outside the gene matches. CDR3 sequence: CASTRTSRNSYEQYF. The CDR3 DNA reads TGTGCCAGTACCCGGACTAGCCGAAACTCCTACGAGCAGTACTTC.

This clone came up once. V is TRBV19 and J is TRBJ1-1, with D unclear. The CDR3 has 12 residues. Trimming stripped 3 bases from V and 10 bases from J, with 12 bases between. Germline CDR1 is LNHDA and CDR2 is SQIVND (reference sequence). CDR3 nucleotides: TGTGCCAGTAGTATGGGCCCCGGGGTAGCTTTCTTT. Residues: CASSMGPGVAFF.

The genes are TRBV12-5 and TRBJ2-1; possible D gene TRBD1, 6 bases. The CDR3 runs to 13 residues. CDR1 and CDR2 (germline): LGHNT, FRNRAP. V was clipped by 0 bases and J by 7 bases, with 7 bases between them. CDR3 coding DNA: TGTGCTAGTGGTTTGGTACAGGGTAATGAGCAGTTCTTC. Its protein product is CASGLVQGNEQFF.

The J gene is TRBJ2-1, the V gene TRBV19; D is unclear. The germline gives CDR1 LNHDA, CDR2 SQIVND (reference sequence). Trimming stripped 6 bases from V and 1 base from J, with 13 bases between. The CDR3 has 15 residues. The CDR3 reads CASRNGASSYNEQFF. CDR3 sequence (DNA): TGTGCCAGTAGGAACGGAGCGTCGTCCTACAATGAGCAGTTCTTC.

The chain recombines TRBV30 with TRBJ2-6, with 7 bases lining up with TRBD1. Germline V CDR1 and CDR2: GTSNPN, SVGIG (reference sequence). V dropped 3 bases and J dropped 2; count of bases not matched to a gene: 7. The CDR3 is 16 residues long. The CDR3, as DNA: TGTGCCTGGAGCGGCACAGGGGTCCCTGGGGCCAACGTCCTGACTTTC. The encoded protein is CAWSGTGVPGANVLTF.

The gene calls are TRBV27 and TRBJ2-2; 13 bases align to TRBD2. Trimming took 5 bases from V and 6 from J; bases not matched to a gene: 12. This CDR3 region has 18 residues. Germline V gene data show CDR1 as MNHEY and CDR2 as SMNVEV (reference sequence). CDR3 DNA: TGTGCCAGCAGTATCTCCGGGACTAGCGGGATAGGTCCCGGGGAGCTGTTTTTT. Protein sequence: CASSISGTSGIGPGELFF.

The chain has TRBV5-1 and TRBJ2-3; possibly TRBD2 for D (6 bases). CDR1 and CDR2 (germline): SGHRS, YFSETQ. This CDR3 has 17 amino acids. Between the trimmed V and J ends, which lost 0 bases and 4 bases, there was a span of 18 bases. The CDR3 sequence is CASSLGPRNGGADTQYF. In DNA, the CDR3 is TGCGCCAGCAGCTTGGGGCCCCGGAACGGGGGAGCAGATACGCAGTATTTT.

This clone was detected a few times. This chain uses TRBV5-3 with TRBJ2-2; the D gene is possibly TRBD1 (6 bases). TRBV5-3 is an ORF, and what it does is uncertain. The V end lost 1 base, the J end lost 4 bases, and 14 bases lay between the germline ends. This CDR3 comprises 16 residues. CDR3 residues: CARSLNRALRTGELFF. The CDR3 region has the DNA TGTGCCAGAAGCTTGAACAGGGCCCTTCGCACCGGGGAGCTGTTTTTT.

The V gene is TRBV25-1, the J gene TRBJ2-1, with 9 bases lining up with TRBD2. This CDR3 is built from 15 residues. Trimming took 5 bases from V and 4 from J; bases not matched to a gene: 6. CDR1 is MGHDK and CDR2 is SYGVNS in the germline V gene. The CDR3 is CASSYPLAGYNEQFF. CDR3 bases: TGTGCCAGCAGTTACCCGCTAGCGGGGTACAATGAGCAGTTCTTC. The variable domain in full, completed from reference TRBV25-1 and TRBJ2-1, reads EADIYQTPRYLVIGTGKKITLECSQTMGHDKMYWYQQDPGMELHLIHYSYGVNSTEKGDLSSESTVSRIRTEHFPLTLESARPSHTSQYLCASSYPLAGYNEQFFGPGTRLTVL.

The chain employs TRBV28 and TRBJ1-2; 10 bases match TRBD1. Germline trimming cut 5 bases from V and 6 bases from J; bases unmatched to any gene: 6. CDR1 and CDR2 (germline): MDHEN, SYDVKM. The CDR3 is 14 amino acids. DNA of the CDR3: TGTGCCAGCAGTGTCGGACAGGGGGTACATGGCTACACCTTC. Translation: CASSVGQGVHGYTF.

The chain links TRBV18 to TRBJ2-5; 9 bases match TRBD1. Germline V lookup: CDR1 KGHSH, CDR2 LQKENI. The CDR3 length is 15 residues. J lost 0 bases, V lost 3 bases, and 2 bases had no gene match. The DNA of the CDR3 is TGTGCCAGCTCACCCGGGACAGGGAACCAAGAGACCCAGTACTTC. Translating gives CASSPGTGNQETQYF.